The 32 T cell receptor beta chains presented below share a single source sample, sequenced in a study of cytomegalovirus exposure and HLA in healthy donors. Method: immunoSEQ multiplex PCR; TCRdb's copy keeps in-frame clones and lacks some. Of approximately 120,000 clones in the sample, more than 70% are singletons; the top ten hold 2% to 2.5%. The sample taken for sequencing was PBMCs. The receptor source for this set is a woman aged 18-29 years in good health and CMV-seronegative.

J is TRBJ2-7 and V is TRBV19, with D perhaps TRBD2 (7 bases). V shed 5 bases and J shed 2 bases, with 13 bases lying between them. In germline, CDR1 is LNHDA, CDR2 SQIVND (reference sequence). This CDR3 comprises 14 residues. The CDR3 loop reads CASSHGGGPYEQYF. The CDR3 region has the DNA TGTGCCAGTAGTCACGGCGGGGGCCCCTACGAGCAGTACTTC.

The count of this clone is one. The J gene is TRBJ2-7, the V gene TRBV1; the table's D call of TRBD2 was not tested on the DNA. TRBV1 is labeled a pseudogene. There are 15 residues in the CDR3. The CDR3 region is CTSSFWGAGQNEQYF. In DNA form, the CDR3 reads TGCACCAGCAGCTTCTGGGGAGCGGGACAAAACGAGCAGTACTTC.

V is TRBV7-2 and J is TRBJ1-5; D is undetermined. The CDR3 runs 16 residues. The germline gives CDR1 SGHTA, CDR2 FQGNSA. The ends were cut back, 2 bases at V and 3 bases at J, with 14 bases in the middle. Written as DNA, the CDR3 is TGTGCCAGCAGCTTATCTTCCTACAGAGACAATCAGCCCCAGCATTTT. Protein: CASSLSSYRDNQPQHF.

The rearrangement uses TRBV18 and TRBJ1-5; TRBD1 aligns across 9 bases. The J segment lost 5 bases and the V segment lost 3 bases, leaving 11 bases of the junction unmatched. Germline-derived CDR1 and CDR2 are KGHSH and LQKENI. The CDR3 is made up of 17 amino acids. The CDR3 bases are TGTGCCAGCTCACCTACCTCGACAGGGGGATCGTATCAGCCCCAGCATTTT. Residues: CASSPTSTGGSYQPQHF.

The chain has TRBV7-2 and TRBJ2-1; TRBD2 is a possible D gene (6 bases). CDR3 size: 18 residues. Trimming shortened V by 5 bases and J by 5 bases, and 25 bases separated the two germline ends. Germline loops: CDR1 SGHTA, CDR2 FQGNSA. CDR3 sequence reads: CASSPPTKTSNAHNEQFF. Written as DNA, the CDR3 is TGTGCCAGCAGCCCCCCCACAAAAACTAGCAATGCCCACAATGAGCAGTTCTTC.

The CDR3 reads CAWSASETQYF. The DNA of the CDR3 is TGTGCCTGGAGTGCTTCAGAGACCCAGTACTTC. V usage is TRBV30 and J usage is TRBJ2-5; D not certain. The V and J ends lost 1 base and 4 bases respectively, with 4 bases between them. CDR3 length equals 11 residues. CDR1 GTSNPN and CDR2 SVGIG come from the germline V gene (reference sequence).

The gene calls are TRBV6-1 and TRBJ2-5, with TRBD2 matching over 9 bases. The germline V gene has CDR1 MNHNS and CDR2 SASEGT. V trimming: 4 bases; J trimming: 4 bases; junction bases outside the gene matches: 4. The CDR3 has 14 residues. The chain's CDR3 is CASSAAAGGETQYF. The DNA for the CDR3 is TGTGCCAGCAGTGCGGCAGCGGGAGGAGAGACCCAGTACTTC.

The chain is built from TRBV6-5 and TRBJ2-5; possible D gene TRBD2, 6 bases. Germline V CDR1 and CDR2: MNHEY, SVGAGI. The CDR3 totals 12 residues. V was pared by 6 bases and J by 4 bases, with 9 bases between. CDR3 region: CASSAGRETQYF. CDR3 bases: TGTGCCAGCAGCGCGGGAAGAGAGACCCAGTACTTC.

This clone was seen once. This rearrangement joins TRBV7-8 to TRBJ1-4; D ambiguous. Trimming took off 2 bases at V and 0 bases at J, with 7 bases between the two ends. Germline V gene data show CDR1 as SGHVS and CDR2 as FQNEAQ. The CDR3 is 15 amino acids. As DNA, the CDR3 is TGTGCCAGCAGCTTAAAGAGATCAACTAATGAAAAACTGTTTTTT. Encoded protein: CASSLKRSTNEKLFF.

The DNA of the CDR3 is TGTGCCAGCAGTGACTCCAGTAGCACAGATACGCAGTATTTT. This codes for CASSDSSSTDTQYF. J is TRBJ2-3 and V is TRBV2; D not resolved. The V end lost 3 bases, the J end lost 0 bases, and 7 bases lay between the germline ends. The germline gives CDR1 SNHLY, CDR2 FYNNEI. This CDR3 is built from 14 residues.

This rearrangement joins TRBV6-6 to TRBJ2-3; perhaps TRBD1 as D (6 bases). The V gene's germline CDR1 is MNHNY and CDR2 SVGAGI (reference sequence). CDR3 length equals 16 residues. The V end lost 5 bases, the J end lost 2 bases, and 17 bases lay between the germline ends. This CDR3 is CASSPEVGQSTDTQYF. The CDR3 DNA follows: TGTGCCAGCAGTCCGGAGGTCGGACAGTCCACAGATACGCAGTATTTT.

This clone was counted a single time. The chain links TRBV7-2 to TRBJ1-2; D perhaps matches TRBD1 (6 bases). The CDR3 is 15 residues long. Germline V gene data show CDR1 as SGHTA and CDR2 as FQGNSA. Trimming removed 4 bases at V and 2 bases at J, with 14 bases between. The CDR3 DNA is TGTGCCAGCAGCTCGTGGACAGTTGGAAACTATGGCTACACCTTC. It encodes CASSSWTVGNYGYTF.

V and J are TRBV19 and TRBJ2-7; D possibly corresponds to TRBD1 (6 bases). Germline assignment: CDR1 LNHDA and CDR2 SQIVND (reference sequence). The V end was cut by 6 bases, the J end by 0 bases, with 15 bases between. This CDR3 comprises 15 residues. This CDR3 is CASSLRGIGSYEQYF. The CDR3, as DNA: TGTGCCAGTAGCCTAAGGGGGATAGGCTCCTACGAGCAGTACTTC. The entire variable domain, with the rest obtained from reference TRBV19 and TRBJ2-7, is as follows: DGGITQSPKYLFRKEGQNVTLSCEQNLNHDAMYWYRQDPGQGLRLIYYSQIVNDFQKGDIAEGYSVSREKKESFPLTVTSAQKNPTAFYLCASSLRGIGSYEQYFGPGTRLTVT.

The CDR3 sequence: CASSELVEQYF. The CDR3 nucleotides are TGTGCCAGCAGTGAATTAGTCGAGCAGTACTTC. The chain combines TRBV6-1 with TRBJ2-7; no clear D gene. The germline V and J ends were trimmed by 2 bases and 6 bases, with 5 bases remaining between them. The CDR3 totals 11 residues. From germline, CDR1 is MNHNS and CDR2 SASEGT.

V usage is TRBV6-5 and J usage is TRBJ2-2; tentative D call: TRBD2 (5 bases). The CDR3 extends over 12 amino acids. V gave up 2 bases and J gave up 9 bases, with 7 bases separating them. CDR1 is MNHEY, CDR2 SVGAGI, per germline. The CDR3 nucleotides are TGTGCCAGCAGTTACGGAGGACGGGAGCTGTTTTTT. Protein sequence: CASSYGGRELFF.

This chain uses TRBV6-1 with TRBJ2-5, with 8 bases lining up with TRBD1. V trimming: 6 bases; J trimming: 4 bases; junction bases outside the gene matches: 4. In germline, CDR1 is MNHNS, CDR2 SASEGT. This CDR3 has 13 residues. The CDR3 protein is CASRDREAETQYF. DNA for the CDR3: TGTGCCAGCAGGGACAGGGAAGCAGAGACCCAGTACTTC.

This chain joins TRBV6-6 and TRBJ2-5, with TRBD1 as a possible D gene (5 bases). There are 14 residues in the CDR3. V lost 3 bases to trimming and J lost 6 bases, with 14 bases between them. CDR1 and CDR2 from the germline V gene are MNHNY and SVGAGI (reference sequence). CDR3 nucleotide sequence: TGTGCCAGCAGTTATAGCCAGGGTTTTAAGACCCAGTACTTC. Translation gives CASSYSQGFKTQYF.

In this sample, this clone turned up once. The chain employs TRBV9 and TRBJ1-2; TRBD1 might be the D (6 bases). The germline V gene has CDR1 SGDLS and CDR2 YYNGEE. The CDR3 is 13 amino acids. V was cut by 3 bases and J by 8 bases, with 14 bases left in between. This chain's CDR3 is CASSADSYEGYTF. The CDR3 DNA reads TGTGCCAGCAGCGCGGACAGTTATGAAGGCTACACCTTC.

V gene TRBV4-1 combines with J gene TRBJ2-1; 7 bases are a match to TRBD1. This CDR3 is 15 amino acids long. Per the germline V gene, CDR1 is MGHRA and CDR2 is YSYEKL. With V trimmed by 3 bases and J by 6 bases, 8 bases remained unmatched. The CDR3 coding sequence is TGCGCCAGCAGCCACCCCGACAGGGATGTCAATGAGCAGTTCTTC. Translated: CASSHPDRDVNEQFF.

The genes are TRBV19 and TRBJ2-5; D perhaps matches TRBD1 (6 bases). Germline CDR1 reads LNHDA; CDR2 reads SQIVND (reference sequence). CDR3 size: 15 residues. Trimming took 3 bases from V and 1 from J, leaving 12 bases between them. The CDR3 spells CASSIGQTFQETQYF. The CDR3, as DNA: TGTGCCAGTAGTATCGGACAGACCTTCCAAGAGACCCAGTACTTC. The complete variable domain, with remaining parts taken from reference TRBV19 and TRBJ2-5, reads DGGITQSPKYLFRKEGQNVTLSCEQNLNHDAMYWYRQDPGQGLRLIYYSQIVNDFQKGDIAEGYSVSREKKESFPLTVTSAQKNPTAFYLCASSIGQTFQETQYFGPGTRLLVL.

The V and J genes are TRBV6-4 and TRBJ1-5; TRBD1 is a possible D gene (6 bases). Trimming stripped 8 bases from V and 4 bases from J, with 18 bases between. The CDR3 extends over 15 amino acids. Germline-derived CDR1 and CDR2 are MRHNA and SNTAGT. CDR3 sequence (DNA): TGTGCCAGCTCGGGGGGCGCTTTCGATAATCAGCCCCAGCATTTT. Its protein is CASSGGAFDNQPQHF.

The genes are TRBV27 and TRBJ2-7; TRBD2 is a possible D gene (6 bases). Germline loops: CDR1 MNHEY, CDR2 SMNVEV (reference sequence). V lost 5 bases and J lost 5, with 16 bases in between. This CDR3 contains 14 residues. CDR3 DNA sequence: TGTGCCAGCAGTACCCCGGGACTGCGGGACGAGCAGTACTTC. Translated, it gives CASSTPGLRDEQYF.

This clone was picked up one time. The chain is built from TRBV7-3 and TRBJ1-1, with D possibly matching TRBD1 (5 bases). Germline CDR1 is SGHTA and CDR2 is FQGTGA. The CDR3 runs to 14 residues. Trimming shortened V by 1 base and J by 3 bases, and 9 bases separated the two germline ends. The CDR3 is CASSLRAGDTEAFF. CDR3 sequence (DNA): TGTGCCAGCAGCTTAAGGGCGGGGGACACTGAAGCTTTCTTT. Drawing the rest from reference TRBV7-3 and TRBJ1-1, the complete variable domain is GAGVSQTPSNKVTEKGKYVELRCDPISGHTALYWYRQSLGQGPEFLIYFQGTGAADDSGLPNDRFFAVRPEGSVSTLKIQRTERGDSAVYLCASSLRAGDTEAFFGQGTRLTVV.

The J gene is TRBJ2-7, the V gene TRBV5-5; 7 positions match TRBD2. The CDR3 sequence is 17 residues long. The germline V gene has CDR1 SGHKS and CDR2 YYEKEE (reference sequence). The V gene end was trimmed by 2 bases and the J gene end by 4 bases; junction bases not matched to a gene: 15. The CDR3 protein is CASSFMAGVGGSYEQYF. The CDR3 nucleotides read TGTGCCAGCAGCTTTATGGCGGGAGTGGGGGGTTCGTACGAGCAGTACTTC.

The V call is TRBV7-6, the J call TRBJ2-5; D may be TRBD2 (6 bases). The CDR3 loop spans 18 amino acids. The germline gives CDR1 SGHVS, CDR2 FNYEAQ. Trimming took off 3 bases at V and 1 base at J, with 21 bases between the two ends. The CDR3 DNA is TGTGCCAGCAGCTTCCGGATTCGGGACTCAAGGGCCCAAGAGACCCAGTACTTC. Translation gives CASSFRIRDSRAQETQYF.

This clone has only one observation. The rearrangement uses TRBV7-2 and TRBJ2-7; D perhaps matches TRBD1 (6 bases). This CDR3 has 13 amino acids. V was pared by 1 base and J by 7 bases, with 11 bases between. Germline V gene data show CDR1 as SGHTA and CDR2 as FQGNSA. This CDR3 is CASSLDRVREQYF. CDR3 coding DNA: TGTGCCAGCAGCTTAGACAGGGTGAGGGAGCAGTACTTC.

This clone showed up just a few times. The chain uses TRBV7-2 and TRBJ1-1; D perhaps matches TRBD1 (5 bases). Germline V CDR1 and CDR2: SGHTA, FQGNSA. The ends were cut back, 5 bases at V and 1 base at J, with 14 bases in the middle. The CDR3 runs to 15 residues. The CDR3 reads CASSPYGGGNTEAFF. Here the CDR3 DNA reads TGTGCCAGCAGCCCGTATGGGGGAGGGAACACTGAAGCTTTCTTT.

The gene calls are TRBV16 and TRBJ1-3, with a weak D call TRBD1 (5 bases). This CDR3 comprises 19 residues. V lost 0 bases to trimming and J lost 0 bases, with 18 bases between them. Germline CDR1 KGHSY, CDR2 FQNENV. The CDR3 is CASSQSAGGTHFSGNTIYF. DNA of the CDR3: TGTGCCAGCAGCCAATCGGCCGGGGGGACGCACTTCTCTGGAAACACCATATATTTT.

This sequence joins TRBV29-1 and TRBJ2-2, with D perhaps matching TRBD2 (5 bases). This CDR3 has 13 amino acids. V lost 6 bases and J lost 6, with 14 bases in between. CDR1 and CDR2 from the germline V gene are SQVTM and ANQGSEA. The CDR3 bases are TGCAGCGTAACGCGGAGGTTTCCCGGGGAGCTGTTTTTT. Protein sequence: CSVTRRFPGELFF.

This clone was seen a handful of times. The V gene is TRBV29-1, the J gene TRBJ2-1; D might be TRBD2 (5 bases). The CDR3 runs to 13 residues. V lost 5 bases and J 1 base, leaving 9 bases between the germline ends. The germline V gene has CDR1 SQVTM and CDR2 ANQGSEA. DNA of the CDR3: TGCAGCGTTAGAGCGGAATCCTACAATGAGCAGTTCTTC. Amino acids: CSVRAESYNEQFF.

The chain joins TRBV30 to TRBJ1-6; D remains unclear. Trimming took off 0 bases at V and 0 bases at J, with 9 bases between the two ends. Germline V gives CDR1 GTSNPN, CDR2 SVGIG (reference sequence). The CDR3 length is 16 residues. The CDR3 is CAWSVLRSSYNSPLHF. In DNA, the CDR3 is TGTGCCTGGAGTGTACTGAGGAGCTCCTATAATTCACCCCTCCACTTT.

The chain uses TRBV20-1 and TRBJ2-4, with a tentative D call TRBD2 (5 bases). The CDR3 has 11 amino acids. The V end lost 3 bases, the J end lost 11 bases, and 11 bases lay between the germline ends. Germline-derived CDR1 and CDR2 are DFQATT and SNEGSKA (reference sequence). Here the CDR3 DNA reads TGCAGTGCTAGTTTGGAGGCGGTTCAGTACTTC. This encodes CSASLEAVQYF.